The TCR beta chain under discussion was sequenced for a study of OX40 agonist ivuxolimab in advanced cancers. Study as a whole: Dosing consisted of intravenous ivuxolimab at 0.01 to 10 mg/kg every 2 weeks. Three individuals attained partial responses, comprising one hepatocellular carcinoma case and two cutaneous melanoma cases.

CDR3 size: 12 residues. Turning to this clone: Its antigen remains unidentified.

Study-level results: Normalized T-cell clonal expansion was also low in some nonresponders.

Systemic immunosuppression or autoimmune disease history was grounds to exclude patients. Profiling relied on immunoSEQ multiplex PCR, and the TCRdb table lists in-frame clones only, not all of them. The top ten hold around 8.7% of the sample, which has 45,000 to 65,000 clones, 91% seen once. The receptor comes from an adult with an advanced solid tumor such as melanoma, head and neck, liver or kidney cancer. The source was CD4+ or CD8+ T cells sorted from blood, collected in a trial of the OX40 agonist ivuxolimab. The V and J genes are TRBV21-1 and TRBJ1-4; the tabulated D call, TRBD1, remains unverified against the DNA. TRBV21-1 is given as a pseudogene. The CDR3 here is CASPHRGEKLFF. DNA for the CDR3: TGTGCCAGCCCCCACAGGGGGGAAAAACTGTTTTTT.